This is a list of T cell receptor beta chains from one sample in a study of cytotoxic CD8 clonotypes in ibrutinib-treated CLL. Data came from immunoSEQ multiplex PCR; TCRdb stores just in-frame clones and leaves some out. The top ten hold approximately 6% of the sample, which has some 350,000 clones, roughly 67% seen once. The source material was PBMCs, sampled after 36 months of ibrutinib treatment. These receptors were collected from a human donor with chronic lymphocytic leukemia. Both conserved end residues are part of each CDR3. Each record gives: clone size, V gene, J gene, D gene, CDR3 DNA, CDR3 protein. The D gene is left open where the match is weak. Only part of the rows carry a size: once, few, many, or a class if the clone is expanded.

>NA|TRBV13|TRBJ1-3|NA
TGTGCCAGCGGACGGGTTCAGCCTGGAAACACCATATATTTT
CASGRVQPGNTIYF
>NA|TRBV19|TRBJ2-2|TRBD2
TGTGCCAGTACCCTCAGCGGGGCCGGCGGGGAGCTGTTTTTT
CASTLSGAGGELFF
>NA|TRBV12-5|TRBJ1-5|NA
TGTGCTAGTGGGGCCAATCAGCCCCAGCATTTT
CASGANQPQHF
>NA|TRBV27|TRBJ1-2|TRBD1
TGTGCCAGCAGTGTTCAGGGGGGTGGCTACACCTTC
CASSVQGGGYTF
>NA|TRBV7-9|TRBJ1-2|NA
TGTGCCAGCAGCCCGTGGGGGAACTATGGCTACACCTTC
CASSPWGNYGYTF
>few|TRBV7-2|TRBJ2-2|NA
TGTGCCAGCAGCTTAGCTCTACTCACCGGGGAGCTGTTTTTT
CASSLALLTGELFF
>NA|TRBV2|TRBJ1-1|TRBD1
TGTGCCAGCAGGGCAGGGGGAACGAACACTGAAGCTTTCTTT
CASRAGGTNTEAFF
>NA|TRBV19|TRBJ1-2|NA
TGTGCCAGTAGTACTGAGGGCGTCCCGGAAAACTATGGCTACACCTTC
CASSTEGVPENYGYTF
>NA|TRBV10-3|TRBJ2-5|TRBD1
TGTGCCATCAAAGGGGACAGGGAGTGGGAGACCCAGTACTTC
CAIKGDREWETQYF
>NA|TRBV15|TRBJ2-1|TRBD2
TGTGCCACCAGCAGAGTACTAGCGGGAGATGAGCAGTTCTTC
CATSRVLAGDEQFF
>NA|TRBV19|TRBJ1-5|TRBD1
TGTGCCAGTAAGCACAGGGGAAATCAGCCCCAGCATTTT
CASKHRGNQPQHF
>NA|TRBV7-9|TRBJ1-4|NA
TGTGCCAGCAGCTTAGTATTATCTGACTTTAGTTCTGTGGTATTTTTT
CASSLVLSDFSSVVFF
>NA|TRBV6-5|TRBJ2-1|TRBD2
TGTGCCAGCAGACTCCGGGAGGGGGGGTACAATGAGCAGTTCTTC
CASRLREGGYNEQFF
>NA|TRBV9|TRBJ2-5|NA
TGTGCCAGCAGCGCCCCCCGACACTCCTCAGAAGAGACCCAGTACTTC
CASSAPRHSSEETQYF
>NA|TRBV4-3|TRBJ2-2|TRBD2
TGCGCCAGCAGCCAAGATCCATTTGGCGGGGGGAAGAACACCGGGGAGCTGTTTTTT
CASSQDPFGGGKNTGELFF
>NA|TRBV11-3|TRBJ2-5|NA
TGTGCCAGCAGCTTGGGTGGGGAAGAGACCCAGTACTTC
CASSLGGEETQYF
>NA|TRBV11-2|TRBJ1-2|NA
TGTGCCAGCAGCTTGGGCCATGGCTACACCTTC
CASSLGHGYTF
>NA|TRBV4-1|TRBJ1-2|NA
TGCGCCAGCAGCCACCCCTGGGGGGAATTTGATGGCTACACCTTC
CASSHPWGEFDGYTF
>NA|TRBV7-8|TRBJ2-5|NA
TGTGCCAGCAGCTTAGGGAGAAACCAAGAGACCCAGTACTTC
CASSLGRNQETQYF
>NA|TRBV10-2|TRBJ2-7|NA
TGCGCCAGCTCTCGCGGCGGGACAAAGGGCTACGAGCAGTACTTC
CASSRGGTKGYEQYF
>NA|TRBV5-1|TRBJ2-5|NA
TGCGCCAGCAGCTTGCGACGGGCCTTGTCCCAAGAGACCCAGTACTTC
CASSLRRALSQETQYF
>NA|TRBV5-1|TRBJ2-3|TRBD1
TGCGCCAGCAGCTTGAGGGACAGGGGCCGCGGAGATACGCAGTATTTT
CASSLRDRGRGDTQYF
>NA|TRBV7-9|TRBJ2-3|TRBD1
TGTGCCAGCAGCTCAGGGGGTCCTACGCAGTATTTT
CASSSGGPTQYF
>NA|TRBV14|TRBJ1-1|NA
TGTGCCAGCAGCCAAGAGCGTGGGTTAATCGGCACTGAAGCTTTCTTT
CASSQERGLIGTEAFF
>NA|TRBV2|TRBJ2-5|NA
TGTGCCAGCGAACAGGGATCCGAGACCCAGTACTTC
CASEQGSETQYF
>once|TRBV5-1|TRBJ1-2|TRBD1
TGCGCCAGCAGCTTGGGCGGGACAGGGAACTATGGCTACACCTTC
CASSLGGTGNYGYTF
>NA|TRBV5-1|TRBJ2-3|TRBD1
TGCGCCAGCAGCCCAGAACAGGGGGCTGGCACAGATACGCAGTATTTT
CASSPEQGAGTDTQYF
>NA|TRBV18|TRBJ2-2|NA
TGTGCCAGCTCACCAACCGAAGGGTGGCCGAACACCGGGGAGCTGTTTTTT
CASSPTEGWPNTGELFF
>NA|TRBV9|TRBJ2-2|NA
TGTGCCAGCAGCGCACGGGGAAGGGAAGGCGGGGAGCTGTTTTTT
CASSARGREGGELFF
>few|TRBV20-1|TRBJ1-1|NA
TGCAGTGCCAGCCTCGGGCCTCAAGCTTTCTTT
CSASLGPQAFF
>NA|TRBV13|TRBJ2-7|TRBD1
TGTGCCAGCACTGGGACGACAGGGCTCGAGCAGTACTTC
CASTGTTGLEQYF
>NA|TRBV28|TRBJ2-7|TRBD1
TGTGCCAGCACCCTCGGGACAGCCCTCTACGAGCAGTACTTC
CASTLGTALYEQYF
>NA|TRBV25-1|TRBJ2-2|NA
TGTGCCAGCAGTGAAGTAAAGGGGCTCACCGGGGAGCTGTTTTTT
CASSEVKGLTGELFF
>NA|TRBV29-1|TRBJ2-7|TRBD1
TGCAGCGGGGGACAGTCCTACGAGCAGTACTTC
CSGGQSYEQYF
>NA|TRBV11-2|TRBJ2-7|TRBD2
TGTGCCAGCAGCCGAAGGCTCACTAGCGGGGAAGCCTACGAGCAGTACTTC
CASSRRLTSGEAYEQYF
>NA|TRBV7-6|TRBJ2-7|NA
TGTGCCAGCAGCTTAAGGGGTTCCGAGCAGTACTTC
CASSLRGSEQYF
>NA|TRBV10-3|TRBJ1-1|NA
TGTGCCATCAGAACAGGGAACACTGAAGCTTTCTTT
CAIRTGNTEAFF
>NA|TRBV19|TRBJ2-3|NA
TGTGCCAGTAGTAGCGGGGGCCGCACAGATACGCAGTATTTT
CASSSGGRTDTQYF
>NA|TRBV5-1|TRBJ1-1|NA
TGCGCCAGCAGCTTGACAAGGAGTAGGGCTGAAGCTTTCTTT
CASSLTRSRAEAFF
>NA|TRBV15|TRBJ2-1|TRBD2
TGTGCCACCAGCAGGGACTCAGGAGCGGGAGGGTACAATGAGCAGTTCTTC
CATSRDSGAGGYNEQFF
>NA|TRBV20-1|TRBJ1-1|NA
TGCAGTGCTAGATACGGTGAAGCTTTCTTT
CSARYGEAFF
>few|TRBV29-1|TRBJ1-4|NA
TGCAGCGTTGAGTCAGGGGCTGAAAAACTGTTTTTT
CSVESGAEKLFF